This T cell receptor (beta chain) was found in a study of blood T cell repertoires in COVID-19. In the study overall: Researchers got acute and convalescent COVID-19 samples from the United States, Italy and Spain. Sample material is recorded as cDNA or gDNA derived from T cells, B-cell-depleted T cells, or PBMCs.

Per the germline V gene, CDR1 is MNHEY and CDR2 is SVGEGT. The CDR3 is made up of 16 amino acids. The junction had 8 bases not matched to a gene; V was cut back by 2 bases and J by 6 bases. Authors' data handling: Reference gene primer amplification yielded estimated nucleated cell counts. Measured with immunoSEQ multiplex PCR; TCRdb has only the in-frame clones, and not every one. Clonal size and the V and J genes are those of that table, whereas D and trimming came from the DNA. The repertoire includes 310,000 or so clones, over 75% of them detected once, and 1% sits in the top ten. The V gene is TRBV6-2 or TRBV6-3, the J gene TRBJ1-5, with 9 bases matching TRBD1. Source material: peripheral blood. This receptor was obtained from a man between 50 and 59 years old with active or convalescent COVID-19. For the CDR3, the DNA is TGTGCCAGCAGTTACCAGGGACAGGGAAACAGTCAGCCCCAGCATTTT. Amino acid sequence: CASSYQGQGNSQPQHF.